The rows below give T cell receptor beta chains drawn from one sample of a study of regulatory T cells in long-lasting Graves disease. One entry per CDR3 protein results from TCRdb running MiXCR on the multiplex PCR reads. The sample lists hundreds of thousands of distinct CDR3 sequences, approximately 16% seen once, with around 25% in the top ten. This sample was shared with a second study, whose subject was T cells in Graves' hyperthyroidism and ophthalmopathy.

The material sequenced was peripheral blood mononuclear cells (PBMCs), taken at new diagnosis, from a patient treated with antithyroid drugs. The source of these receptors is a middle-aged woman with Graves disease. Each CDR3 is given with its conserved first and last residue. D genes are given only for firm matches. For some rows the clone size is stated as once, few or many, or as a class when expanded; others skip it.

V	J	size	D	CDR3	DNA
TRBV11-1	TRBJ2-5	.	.	CASSSAPWPPIETQYF	TGCGCCAGCAGCTCGGCCCCGTGGCCCCCGATAGAGACCCAGTACTTC
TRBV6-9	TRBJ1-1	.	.	CASSYEGISGNTEAFF	TGTGCCAGCAGTTACGAAGGGATATCGGGAAACACTGAAGCTTTCTTT
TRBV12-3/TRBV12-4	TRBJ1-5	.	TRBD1	CASSFLQGRDQPQHF	TGTGCCAGCAGTTTCTTACAGGGGAGGGATCAGCCCCAGCATTTT
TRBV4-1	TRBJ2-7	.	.	CASSPTSAGSYEQYF	TGCGCCAGCAGCCCAACCTCCGCGGGGAGCTACGAGCAGTACTTC
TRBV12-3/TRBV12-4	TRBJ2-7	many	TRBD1	CASSLRTGTYEQYF	TGTGCCAGCAGTTTAAGGACAGGGACCTACGAGCAGTACTTC
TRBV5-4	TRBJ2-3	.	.	CASSLGGGAGSTDTQYF	TGTGCCAGCAGCTTGGGGGGGGGGGCCGGCAGCACAGATACGCAGTATTTT
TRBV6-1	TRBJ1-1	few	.	CAGRGDGNTEAFF	TGTGCCGGCAGAGGGGACGGAAACACTGAAGCTTTCTTT
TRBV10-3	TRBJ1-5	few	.	CAISDAGLGNQPQHF	TGTGCCATCAGTGATGCGGGACTAGGGAATCAGCCCCAGCATTTT
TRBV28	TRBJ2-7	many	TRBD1	CASSRTGTGVGREQYF	TGTGCCAGCAGTCGAACCGGGACAGGGGTAGGAAGGGAGCAGTACTTC
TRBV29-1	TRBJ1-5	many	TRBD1	CSVPRQGSNQPQHF	TGCAGCGTTCCCCGACAGGGCAGCAATCAGCCCCAGCATTTT
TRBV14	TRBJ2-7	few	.	CASSQDRQGNEQYF	TGTGCCAGCAGCCAAGATCGGCAGGGGAACGAGCAGTACTTC
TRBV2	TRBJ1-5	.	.	CASGAGTNQPQHF	TGTGCCAGCGGAGCAGGTACGAATCAGCCCCAGCATTTT
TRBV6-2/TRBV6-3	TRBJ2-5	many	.	CAAGGARETQYF	TGTGCCGCCGGAGGGGCGCGGGAGACCCAGTACTTC
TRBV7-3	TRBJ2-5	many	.	CASSFRGMEETQYF	TGTGCCAGCAGCTTCAGGGGTATGGAAGAGACCCAGTACTTC
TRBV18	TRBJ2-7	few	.	CASSPGTDYKQYF	TGTGCCAGCTCACCGGGGACGGACTACAAGCAGTACTTC
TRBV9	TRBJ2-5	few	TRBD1	CASSGTGTAKETQYF	TGTGCCAGCAGCGGTACCGGGACAGCCAAAGAGACCCAGTACTTC
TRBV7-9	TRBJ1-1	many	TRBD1	CASSFPGGQGRLLSTNTEAFF	TGTGCCAGCAGCTTCCCCGGGGGACAGGGCCGTTTGTTGAGTACGAACACTGAAGCTTTCTTT
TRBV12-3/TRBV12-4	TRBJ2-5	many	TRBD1	CASSPTGAQETQYF	TGTGCCAGCAGTCCCACAGGGGCCCAAGAGACCCAGTACTTC
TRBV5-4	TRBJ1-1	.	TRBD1	CASSSPTGTGNTEAFF	TGTGCCAGCAGCTCCCCGACCGGGACAGGGAACACTGAAGCTTTCTTT
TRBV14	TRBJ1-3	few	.	CASSQLDSTANTIYF	TGTGCCAGCAGCCAGTTGGACTCAACGGCAAACACCATATATTTT
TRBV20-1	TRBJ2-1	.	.	CSAVNIRTGRDEQFF	TGCAGTGCTGTAAACATACGGACAGGGAGGGATGAGCAGTTCTTC
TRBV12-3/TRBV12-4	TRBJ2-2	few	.	CASSLLSGVTGELFF	TGTGCCAGCAGTTTGTTGTCAGGGGTCACCGGGGAGCTGTTTTTT
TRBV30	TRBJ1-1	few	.	CASRGHLNTEAFF	TGTGCCTCACGAGGCCACCTGAACACTGAAGCTTTCTTT
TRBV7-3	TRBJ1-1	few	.	CASSLEFLGSLGMNTEAFF	TGTGCCAGCAGCTTGGAATTCCTTGGCTCCCTCGGGATGAACACTGAAGCTTTCTTT
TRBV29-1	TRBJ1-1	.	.	CSVGGAEALF	TGCAGCGTTGGTGGGGCTGAAGCTCTCTTT
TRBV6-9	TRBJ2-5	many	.	CASSYRLQETQYF	TGTGCCAGCAGTTACCGACTCCAAGAGACCCAGTACTTC
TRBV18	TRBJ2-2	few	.	CASSPLTGDANTGELFF	TGTGCCAGCTCACCCTTGACAGGAGACGCGAACACCGGGGAGCTGTTTTTT
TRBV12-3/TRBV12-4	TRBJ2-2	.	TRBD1	CASSKTGGSGELFF	TGTGCCAGCAGTAAGACAGGGGGCTCCGGGGAGCTGTTTTTT
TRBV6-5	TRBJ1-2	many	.	CASSYDGPDYGYTF	TGTGCCAGCAGTTACGATGGGCCCGATTATGGCTACACCTTC
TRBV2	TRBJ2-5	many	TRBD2	CASRGAGLGIETQYF	TGTGCCAGCCGCGGCGCAGGACTAGGAATTGAGACCCAGTACTTC
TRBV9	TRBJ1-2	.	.	CASAGVQTNYGYTF	TGTGCCAGCGCAGGGGTTCAGACTAACTATGGCTACACCTTC
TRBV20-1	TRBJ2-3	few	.	CSGSTDTQYF	TGCAGTGGAAGCACAGATACGCAGTATTTT
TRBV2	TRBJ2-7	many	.	CASSELGRDNEQYF	TGTGCCAGCAGCGAACTCGGACGAGACAACGAGCAGTACTTC
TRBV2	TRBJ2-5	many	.	CASTGGRQETQYF	TGTGCCAGCACCGGCGGAAGACAAGAGACCCAGTACTTC
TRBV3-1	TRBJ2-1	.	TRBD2	CASSRTHSVGGAGNEQFF	TGTGCCAGCAGCCGAACTCATAGCGTCGGGGGGGCCGGTAATGAGCAGTTCTTC
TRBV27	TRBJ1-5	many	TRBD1	CASSSRTGKRWPQHF	TGTGCCAGCAGTTCCCGGACAGGGAAACGTTGGCCCCAGCATTTT
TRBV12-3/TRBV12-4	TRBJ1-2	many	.	CASSYVERLTRGYTF	TGTGCCAGCAGTTACGTGGAGCGCCTGACGCGAGGCTACACCTTC
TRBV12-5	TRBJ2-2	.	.	CASGLTSGELFF	TGTGCTAGTGGTTTGACATCCGGGGAGCTGTTTTTT
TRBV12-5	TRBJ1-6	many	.	CASGLVLSRPPGSPLHF	TGTGCTAGTGGTTTGGTACTATCCAGACCTCCGGGATCACCCCTCCACTTT
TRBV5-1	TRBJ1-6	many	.	CASSSDTSNSPLHF	TGCGCCAGCAGCAGCGACACTTCTAATTCACCCCTCCACTTT
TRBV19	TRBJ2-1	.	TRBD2	CASSMSAGDYNEQFF	TGTGCCAGTAGTATGTCAGCGGGGGACTACAATGAGCAGTTCTTC
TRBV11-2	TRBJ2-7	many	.	CASSLDPPRGEQYF	TGTGCCAGCAGCTTAGACCCCCCCAGGGGCGAGCAGTACTTC
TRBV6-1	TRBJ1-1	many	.	CATSHQGLNTEAFF	TGTGCCACCTCCCATCAGGGGCTGAACACTGAAGCTTTCTTT
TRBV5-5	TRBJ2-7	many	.	CASSVASGPYEQYF	TGTGCCAGCAGCGTTGCATCGGGGCCCTACGAGCAGTACTTC
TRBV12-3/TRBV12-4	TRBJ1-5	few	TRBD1	CASTHGTVSNQPQHF	TGTGCCAGCACCCATGGGACAGTTAGCAATCAGCCCCAGCATTTT
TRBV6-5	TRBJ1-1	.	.	CASSYLSGQTTYEAFF	TGTGCCAGCAGTTACCTATCCGGACAGACGACTTATGAAGCTTTCTTT
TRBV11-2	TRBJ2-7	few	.	CASSLTLSYEQYF	TGTGCCAGCAGCCTGACACTTTCATACGAGCAGTACTTC
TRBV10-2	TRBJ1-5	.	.	CASSVREDFYSNQPQHF	TGCGCCAGCTCAGTCAGGGAGGACTTCTATAGCAATCAGCCCCAGCATTTT
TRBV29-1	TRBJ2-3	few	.	CSVGPDYTQYF	TGCAGCGTTGGGCCAGACTATACGCAGTATTTT
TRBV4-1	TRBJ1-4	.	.	CASSRGYSGVSDEKLFF	TGCGCCAGCAGCCGCGGGTACTCGGGAGTATCGGATGAAAAACTGTTTTTT
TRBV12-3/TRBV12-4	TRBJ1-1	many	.	CASSLRRIDEAFF	TGTGCCAGCAGTTTACGCCGGATTGATGAAGCTTTCTTT
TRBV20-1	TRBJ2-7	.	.	CSANVIGSYEQYF	TGCAGTGCTAACGTGATAGGTTCCTACGAGCAGTACTTC
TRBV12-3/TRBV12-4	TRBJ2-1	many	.	CASSSGRGANEQFF	TGTGCCAGCAGTTCTGGCAGGGGGGCGAATGAGCAGTTCTTC
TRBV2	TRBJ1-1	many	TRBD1	CASMMRQGAEAFF	TGTGCCAGCATGATGAGACAGGGGGCTGAAGCTTTCTTT
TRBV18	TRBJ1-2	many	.	CASSPRSTYGYTF	TGTGCCAGCTCACCACGCAGCACCTATGGCTACACCTTC
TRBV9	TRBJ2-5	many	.	CASSVSLGSETQYF	TGTGCCAGCAGCGTGTCCTTGGGGTCAGAGACCCAGTACTTC
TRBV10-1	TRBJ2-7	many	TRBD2	CASSWTSGGDEQYF	TGCGCCAGCAGTTGGACTAGCGGGGGGGACGAGCAGTACTTC
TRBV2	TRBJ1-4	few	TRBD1	CASNPDRATNEKLFF	TGTGCCAGCAACCCAGACAGGGCAACTAATGAAAAACTGTTTTTT
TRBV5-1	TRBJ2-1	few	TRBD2	CASSSRTSGDNEQFF	TGCGCCAGCAGCAGCCGGACTAGCGGAGACAATGAGCAGTTCTTC
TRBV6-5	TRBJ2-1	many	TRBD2	CASSYSAASGEQWEQFF	TGTGCCAGCAGTTACTCGGCGGCTAGCGGGGAGCAGTGGGAGCAGTTCTTC